This T cell receptor beta chain was documented in a study of Ad26.COV2.S vaccination and SARS-CoV-2 variants. The sample's treatment: roughly 18 received Ad26.COV2.S at low or high dose, single or two shots; several received placebo; per-sample allocation not given. Samples were taken on day 63 after the first vaccine or placebo injection. Study findings and constraints: Marked by substantial breadth, spike-specific CD8+ and CD4+ T cell responses were reportedly seen after vaccination.

On this clone: What it recognizes is unknown.

Sequencing used immunoSEQ multiplex PCR; TCRdb keeps in-frame clones, though not all of them. The sample yields roughly 400,000 clones, around 91% seen once. CDR1 KGHSH and CDR2 LQKENI come from the germline V gene. The CDR3 length is 17 residues. V shed 6 bases, J shed 4 bases, and the junction held 13 bases outside the gene matches. The sequence was collected from a person between 18 and 60 years old who received the Ad26.COV2.S COVID-19 vaccine or a placebo. The rearrangement links TRBV18 to TRBJ2-1; 9 bases agree with TRBD2. Sequenced material: peripheral blood, taken in a trial of Ad26.COV2.S vaccine versus placebo. CDR3 in amino acids: CASSPPSGGRGYNEQFF. In DNA, the CDR3 is TGTGCCAGCTCTCCTCCCTCGGGCGGGAGGGGTTACAATGAGCAGTTCTTC.